The rows below give T cell receptor beta chains drawn from one sample of a study of blood T cell repertoires in COVID-19. The assay was immunoSEQ multiplex PCR, and TCRdb's table has in-frame clones only and misses some. The sample lists 310,000 or so clones, 87% occurring once. The sequenced sample consisted of PBMCs or T cells enriched from blood (not recorded which). All receptors derive from a woman aged 18-29 years who had recovered from COVID-19. The CDR3 runs from the conserved cysteine through the conserved F or W. A D gene is named only where the DNA matches it firmly. Clone size is stated in some rows and not others, as once, few, many or a class when expanded.

V: TRBV15
J: TRBJ1-1
size: .
D: .
DNA: TGTGCCACCAGCAGAGGTCCCGTCCGTCTGAACACTGAAGCTTTCTTT
CDR3: CATSRGPVRLNTEAFF

V: TRBV5-6
J: TRBJ1-2
size: few
D: TRBD1
DNA: TGTGCCAGCAGCCAAAAACCACAGGGGGCCTATGGCTACACCTTC
CDR3: CASSQKPQGAYGYTF

V: TRBV27
J: TRBJ2-3
size: .
D: TRBD2
DNA: TGTGCCTGCACCCCCTCCGGGGGGGCAGATACGCAGTATTTT
CDR3: CACTPSGGADTQYF

V: TRBV2
J: TRBJ2-7
size: .
D: TRBD2
DNA: TGTGCCAGCAGCGGGACTAGCGGGGGCTACGAGCAGTACTTC
CDR3: CASSGTSGGYEQYF

V: TRBV19
J: TRBJ2-5
size: .
D: TRBD2
DNA: TGTGCCAGTATCTGGGGACTAGCGGGAGGCGAGACCCAGTACTTC
CDR3: CASIWGLAGGETQYF

V: TRBV15
J: TRBJ1-3
size: few
D: .
DNA: TGTGCCACCAGCACCGAGGGACACTACTCTGGAAACACCATATATTTT
CDR3: CATSTEGHYSGNTIYF

V: TRBV13
J: TRBJ1-1
size: .
D: TRBD1
DNA: TGTGCCAGCAGCTTAGAACAGGGGTACTCCACTGAAGCTTTCTTT
CDR3: CASSLEQGYSTEAFF

V: TRBV12-3/TRBV12-4
J: TRBJ2-1
size: .
D: .
DNA: TGTGCCAGCAGTTTAGTATCCCGGGGTGAGCAGTTCTTC
CDR3: CASSLVSRGEQFF

V: TRBV7-9
J: TRBJ1-4
size: .
D: .
DNA: TGTGCCAGCACCCCCCCGGGGTCTGCTAATGAAAAACTGTTTTTT
CDR3: CASTPPGSANEKLFF

V: TRBV9
J: TRBJ2-1
size: .
D: TRBD2
DNA: TGTGCCAGCAGCGTAGAGCTAGCGGGGATCCACAATGAGCAGTTCTTC
CDR3: CASSVELAGIHNEQFF

V: TRBV7-9
J: TRBJ1-1
size: .
D: .
DNA: TGTGCCAGCAGCTTTGGGACACCGATAGAAGCTTTCTTT
CDR3: CASSFGTPIEAFF

V: TRBV5-1
J: TRBJ2-1
size: .
D: TRBD1
DNA: TGCGCCAGCAGCTCCGGGACAGGGCGCTACAATGAGCAGTTCTTC
CDR3: CASSSGTGRYNEQFF

V: TRBV7-9
J: TRBJ1-1
size: .
D: .
DNA: TGTGCCAGCAGCTTACCATTAGCGGACACTGAAGCTTTCTTT
CDR3: CASSLPLADTEAFF

V: TRBV6-2/TRBV6-3
J: TRBJ1-5
size: .
D: .
DNA: TGTGCCAGCAGTTACGAGACAGACTCTCTAGAGCCCCAGCATTTT
CDR3: CASSYETDSLEPQHF

V: TRBV6-1
J: TRBJ2-1
size: .
D: TRBD2
DNA: TGTGCCAGCAGTGAAGGGCTGGGGGGGGAGCAGTTCTTC
CDR3: CASSEGLGGEQFF

V: TRBV29-1
J: TRBJ2-7
size: .
D: TRBD1
DNA: TGCAGCGTTGAATTGGCAGGGGGCACGTACGAGCAGTACTTC
CDR3: CSVELAGGTYEQYF

V: TRBV9
J: TRBJ2-7
size: .
D: TRBD2
DNA: TGTGCCAGCAGCGTAGATGGCGGGGGTCAATACGAGCAGTACTTC
CDR3: CASSVDGGGQYEQYF

V: TRBV15
J: TRBJ1-3
size: few
D: .
DNA: TGTGCCACCAGCCAGGGTGTCTCTGGAAACACCATATATTTT
CDR3: CATSQGVSGNTIYF

V: TRBV27
J: TRBJ1-5
size: once
D: TRBD1
DNA: TGTGCCAGCAGTCCCCTTGGACAGGCGGGCCAGCCCCAGCATTTT
CDR3: CASSPLGQAGQPQHF

V: TRBV5-4
J: TRBJ1-1
size: few
D: .
DNA: TGTGCCAGCAGCAAAGAAGTGGGCCACACTGAAGCTTTCTTT
CDR3: CASSKEVGHTEAFF

V: TRBV19
J: TRBJ1-5
size: many
D: .
DNA: TGTGCCAGTAGTATACCCCCGCCTGTAGTGAATCAGCCCCAGCATTTT
CDR3: CASSIPPPVVNQPQHF

V: TRBV27
J: TRBJ2-1
size: .
D: .
DNA: TGTGCCAGCAGTTGGGGCACCTACAATGAGCAGTTCTTC
CDR3: CASSWGTYNEQFF

V: TRBV28
J: TRBJ2-3
size: .
D: TRBD2
DNA: TGTGCCAGCAGTTTATCTAGCGGAGGCACAGATACGCAGTATTTT
CDR3: CASSLSSGGTDTQYF

V: TRBV14
J: TRBJ2-7
size: .
D: TRBD1
DNA: TGTGCCAGCAGCCCCACAGGGGCGGGCGAGCAGTACTTC
CDR3: CASSPTGAGEQYF

V: TRBV6-5
J: TRBJ2-3
size: once
D: .
DNA: TGTGCCAGCAGTTCGCCCGGGGTGACAGATACGCAGTATTTT
CDR3: CASSSPGVTDTQYF

V: TRBV7-2
J: TRBJ1-6
size: .
D: .
DNA: TGTGCCAGCAGCTTAAATGCGGAGAAACAATTCAATTCACCCCTCCACTTT
CDR3: CASSLNAEKQFNSPLHF

V: TRBV19
J: TRBJ2-3
size: .
D: .
DNA: TGTGCCAGTAGTAGTCTCACAGATACGCAGTATTTT
CDR3: CASSSLTDTQYF

V: TRBV10-3
J: TRBJ1-2
size: .
D: .
DNA: TGTGCCATTAGACCAACTCCGAGGAACTATGGCTACACCTTC
CDR3: CAIRPTPRNYGYTF

V: TRBV5-4
J: TRBJ1-3
size: .
D: .
DNA: TGTGCCAGCAGCTTTGCAGGGAACCTGCCCTCTGGAAACACCATATATTTT
CDR3: CASSFAGNLPSGNTIYF

V: TRBV28
J: TRBJ2-4
size: .
D: .
DNA: TGTGCCAGCCAGGGTTCTATAGCCAAAAACATTCAGTACTTC
CDR3: CASQGSIAKNIQYF

V: TRBV4-3
J: TRBJ2-1
size: few
D: .
DNA: TGCGCCAGCAGCCGAGGGATTCGTCCGGGGGACTACAATGAGCAGTTCTTC
CDR3: CASSRGIRPGDYNEQFF

V: TRBV30
J: TRBJ1-5
size: .
D: TRBD1
DNA: TGTGCCTGGAGTGAAAGATGGACAGGGTATCAGCCCCAGCATTTT
CDR3: CAWSERWTGYQPQHF

V: TRBV4-2
J: TRBJ2-7
size: .
D: TRBD2
DNA: TGTGCCAGCAGCTTCCAGCGGGAGTCCTACGAGCAGTACTTC
CDR3: CASSFQRESYEQYF

V: TRBV19
J: TRBJ2-2
size: .
D: TRBD1
DNA: TGTGCCAGTAGAACGGGACAGGGGAACACCGGGGAGCTGTTTTTT
CDR3: CASRTGQGNTGELFF

V: TRBV6-2/TRBV6-3
J: TRBJ1-5
size: .
D: .
DNA: TGTGCCAGCAGTTACTTCAGGGGTGAACAGCCCCAGCATTTT
CDR3: CASSYFRGEQPQHF

V: TRBV20-1
J: TRBJ2-5
size: .
D: .
DNA: TGCAGTGCTAGTTACTCGCGGAGTTCCCCAGAGACCCAGTACTTC
CDR3: CSASYSRSSPETQYF

V: TRBV19
J: TRBJ2-2
size: .
D: TRBD2
DNA: TGTGCCAGTAGTATAATTGGACTAGCGGGCCGTACGAACACCGGGGAGCTGTTTTTT
CDR3: CASSIIGLAGRTNTGELFF

V: TRBV4-2
J: TRBJ1-4
size: .
D: TRBD1
DNA: TGTGCCAGCAGCCAAAAAGGTTCGACAGGGGGTGAAAAACTGTTTTTT
CDR3: CASSQKGSTGGEKLFF

V: TRBV4-2
J: TRBJ2-7
size: few
D: TRBD2
DNA: TGTGCCAGCAGCCCCCCGGCGGGAGGGCCCTACGAGCAGTACTTC
CDR3: CASSPPAGGPYEQYF

V: TRBV6-2/TRBV6-3
J: TRBJ2-7
size: .
D: TRBD1
DNA: TGTGCCAGCAGTAACAACCCGGACAGGCTCCCGTCGGCTTTATTC
CDR3: CASSNNPDRLPSALF

V: TRBV9
J: TRBJ1-4
size: .
D: TRBD1
DNA: TGTGCCAGCAGCGGGAGGAGGACAGGGAGTGAAAAACTGTTTTTT
CDR3: CASSGRRTGSEKLFF

V: TRBV6-5
J: TRBJ1-2
size: .
D: .
DNA: TGTGCCAGCAGTTACTCTAAGACCACCCCGGGTGGCTACACCTTC
CDR3: CASSYSKTTPGGYTF

V: TRBV19
J: TRBJ2-5
size: .
D: TRBD1
DNA: TGTGCCAGTAGCTCAGAGGGACAGGGGACAGAGACCCAGTACTTC
CDR3: CASSSEGQGTETQYF

V: TRBV25-1
J: TRBJ1-2
size: .
D: TRBD1
DNA: TGTGCCAGCAGTGGGGAACAGGGGGCGGCCATCTATGGCTACACCTTC
CDR3: CASSGEQGAAIYGYTF

V: TRBV2
J: TRBJ2-1
size: .
D: TRBD1
DNA: TGTGCCAGCAGTGGGGACAGGGCGCGGGCGTTCGGTATCCGACTATTCGACAATGAGCAGTTCTTC
CDR3: CASSGDRARAFGIRLFDNEQFF

V: TRBV24-1
J: TRBJ2-3
size: .
D: TRBD2
DNA: TGTGCCACCAGTGACATTAGCGGGGGGGTGTCCAATACGCAGTATTTT
CDR3: CATSDISGGVSNTQYF

V: TRBV5-3
J: TRBJ2-1
size: .
D: TRBD2
DNA: TGTGCCAGAAGCTTGGTACTAGCGGGGGAAAGAGGTTCGTACAATGAGCAGTTCTTC
CDR3: CARSLVLAGERGSYNEQFF

V: TRBV11-2
J: TRBJ2-3
size: .
D: .
DNA: TGTGCCAGCAGCTTGGGCGTCGTGACAGATACGCAGTATTTT
CDR3: CASSLGVVTDTQYF

V: TRBV5-4
J: TRBJ2-5
size: once
D: .
DNA: TGTGCCAGCAGCTTGTTGCAGGGGGAGACCCAGTACTTC
CDR3: CASSLLQGETQYF

V: TRBV28
J: TRBJ1-5
size: .
D: .
DNA: TGTGCCAGCAGTTTCGTCGGGGGCGGGGGTCAGCCCCAGCATTTT
CDR3: CASSFVGGGGQPQHF

V: TRBV5-1
J: TRBJ2-7
size: .
D: TRBD1
DNA: TGCGCCAGCAGATACCGGGACAGGCCCTACGAGCAGTACTTC
CDR3: CASRYRDRPYEQYF

V: TRBV15
J: TRBJ1-4
size: .
D: TRBD1
DNA: TGTGCCACCGTCCGGGACAGGCGATATACAACTAATGAAAAACTGTTTTTT
CDR3: CATVRDRRYTTNEKLFF

V: TRBV7-3
J: TRBJ2-6
size: .
D: TRBD1
DNA: TGTGCCAGCAGCAGGACAGGTCTCGGAGGGGCCAACGTCCTGACTTTC
CDR3: CASSRTGLGGANVLTF